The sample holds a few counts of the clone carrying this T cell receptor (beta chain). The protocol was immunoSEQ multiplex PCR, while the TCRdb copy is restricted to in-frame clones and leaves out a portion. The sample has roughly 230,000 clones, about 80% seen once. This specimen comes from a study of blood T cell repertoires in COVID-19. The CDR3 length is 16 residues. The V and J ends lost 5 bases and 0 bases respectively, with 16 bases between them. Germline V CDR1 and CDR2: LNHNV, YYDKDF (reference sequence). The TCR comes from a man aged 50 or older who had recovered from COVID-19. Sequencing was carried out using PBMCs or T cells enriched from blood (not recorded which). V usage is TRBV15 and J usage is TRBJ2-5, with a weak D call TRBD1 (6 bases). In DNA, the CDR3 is TGTGCCACCAGCGCTCTAACGACAGGCAACCAAGAGACCCAGTACTTC. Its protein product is CATSALTTGNQETQYF. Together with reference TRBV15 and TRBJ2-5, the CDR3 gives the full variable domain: DAMVIQNPRYQVTQFGKPVTLSCSQTLNHNVMYWYQQKSSQAPKLLFHYYDKDFNNEADTPDNFQSRRPNTSFCFLDIRSPGLGDTAMYLCATSALTTGNQETQYFGPGTRLLVL.